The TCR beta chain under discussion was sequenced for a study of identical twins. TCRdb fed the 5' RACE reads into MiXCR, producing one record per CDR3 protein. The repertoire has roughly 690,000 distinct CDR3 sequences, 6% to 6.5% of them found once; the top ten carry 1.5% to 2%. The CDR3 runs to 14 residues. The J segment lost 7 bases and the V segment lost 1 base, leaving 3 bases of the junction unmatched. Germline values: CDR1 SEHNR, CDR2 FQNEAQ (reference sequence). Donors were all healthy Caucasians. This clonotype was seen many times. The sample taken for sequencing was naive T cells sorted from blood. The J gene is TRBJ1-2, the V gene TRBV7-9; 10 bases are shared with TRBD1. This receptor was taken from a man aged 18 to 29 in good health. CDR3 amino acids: CASSLGQGASGYTF. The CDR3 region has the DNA TGTGCCAGCAGCTTAGGACAGGGGGCGAGTGGCTACACCTTC.